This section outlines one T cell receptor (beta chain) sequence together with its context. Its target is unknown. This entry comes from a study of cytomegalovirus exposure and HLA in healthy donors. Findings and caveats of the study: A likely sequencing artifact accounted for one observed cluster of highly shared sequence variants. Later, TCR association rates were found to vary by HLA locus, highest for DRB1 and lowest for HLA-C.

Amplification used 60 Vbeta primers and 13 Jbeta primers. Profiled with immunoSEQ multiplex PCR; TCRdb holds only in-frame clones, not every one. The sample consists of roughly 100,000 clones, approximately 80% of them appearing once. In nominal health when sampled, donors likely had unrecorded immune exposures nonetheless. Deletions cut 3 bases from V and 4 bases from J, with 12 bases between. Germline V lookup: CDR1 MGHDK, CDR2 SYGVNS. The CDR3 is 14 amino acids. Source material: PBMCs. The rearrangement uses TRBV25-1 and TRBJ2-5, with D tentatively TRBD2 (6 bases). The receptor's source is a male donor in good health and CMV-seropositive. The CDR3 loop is CASSERGTGETQYF. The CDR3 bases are TGTGCCAGCAGTGAGCGCGGGACGGGAGAGACCCAGTACTTC.